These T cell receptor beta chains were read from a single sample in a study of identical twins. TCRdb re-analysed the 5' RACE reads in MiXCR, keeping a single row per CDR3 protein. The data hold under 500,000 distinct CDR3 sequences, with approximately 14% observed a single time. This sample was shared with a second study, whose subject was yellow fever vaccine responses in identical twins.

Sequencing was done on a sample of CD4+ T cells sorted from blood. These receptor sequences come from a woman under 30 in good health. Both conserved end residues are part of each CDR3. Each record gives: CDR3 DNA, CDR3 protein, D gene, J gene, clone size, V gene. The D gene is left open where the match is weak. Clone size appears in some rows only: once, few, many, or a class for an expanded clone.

CDR3nt: TGTGCCAGCAGCCCCCGACGCCCAGGTTTTGCGGGAGTGGAGCAGTTCTTC
CDR3aa: CASSPRRPGFAGVEQFF
d_gene: TRBD2
j_gene: TRBJ2-1
abundance: few
v_gene: TRBV7-9

CDR3nt: TGTGCCAGTAGTATAGGGTTCTCCCGCTCTGGGGCCAACGTCCTGACTTTC
CDR3aa: CASSIGFSRSGANVLTF
d_gene: NA
j_gene: TRBJ2-6
abundance: NA
v_gene: TRBV19

CDR3nt: TGTGCCATGGGACAGCAAGAGACCCAGTACTTC
CDR3aa: CAMGQQETQYF
d_gene: TRBD1
j_gene: TRBJ2-5
abundance: few
v_gene: TRBV10-3

CDR3nt: TGTGCCAGCAGGCCCTGGGGCACAGATACGCAGTATTTT
CDR3aa: CASRPWGTDTQYF
d_gene: NA
j_gene: TRBJ2-3
abundance: NA
v_gene: TRBV6-2/TRBV6-3

CDR3nt: TGTGCCAGCAGTTCCCGGACAGGGGAAGATACGCAGTATTTT
CDR3aa: CASSSRTGEDTQYF
d_gene: TRBD1
j_gene: TRBJ2-3
abundance: few
v_gene: TRBV6-5

CDR3nt: TGTGCCAGCAGACGGGACAGGGGGTTCGACGAGCAGTACTTC
CDR3aa: CASRRDRGFDEQYF
d_gene: TRBD1
j_gene: TRBJ2-7
abundance: few
v_gene: TRBV12-3/TRBV12-4

CDR3nt: TGCGCCAGCAGCAGAACAGGGGACAGCTCCTACGAGCAGTACTTC
CDR3aa: CASSRTGDSSYEQYF
d_gene: TRBD1
j_gene: TRBJ2-7
abundance: NA
v_gene: TRBV4-3

CDR3nt: TGTGCCAGCAGCTCTCCTTTGGGGGGACTAGCGGGGGACCAAGAGACCCAGTACTTC
CDR3aa: CASSSPLGGLAGDQETQYF
d_gene: TRBD2
j_gene: TRBJ2-5
abundance: NA
v_gene: TRBV11-1

CDR3nt: TGTGCCAGCAGCTTTGTTAGTAGCGGACGGTTTCTGGGCACAGATACGCAGTATTTT
CDR3aa: CASSFVSSGRFLGTDTQYF
d_gene: NA
j_gene: TRBJ2-3
abundance: NA
v_gene: TRBV11-2

CDR3nt: TGTGCCAGCAGTTTTTTCGGGTTGGGGAAGGAGCAGTACTTC
CDR3aa: CASSFFGLGKEQYF
d_gene: NA
j_gene: TRBJ2-7
abundance: few
v_gene: TRBV28

CDR3nt: TGCAGCGTTGAAGACCACAGGGCCTACAATGAGCAGTTCTTC
CDR3aa: CSVEDHRAYNEQFF
d_gene: NA
j_gene: TRBJ2-1
abundance: NA
v_gene: TRBV29-1

CDR3nt: TGCAGTGCTAGACCCAGCGGGGGGCCCACTACGAATGAGCAGTTCTTC
CDR3aa: CSARPSGGPTTNEQFF
d_gene: TRBD2
j_gene: TRBJ2-1
abundance: NA
v_gene: TRBV20-1

CDR3nt: TGTGCCAGCAGTTTGACAGGGTTGGGGCAAAACACTGAAGCTTTCTTT
CDR3aa: CASSLTGLGQNTEAFF
d_gene: TRBD1
j_gene: TRBJ1-1
abundance: NA
v_gene: TRBV27

CDR3nt: TGCAGTGCTAGAGAGGACAACAATCAGCCCCAGCATTTT
CDR3aa: CSAREDNNQPQHF
d_gene: NA
j_gene: TRBJ1-5
abundance: NA
v_gene: TRBV20-1

CDR3nt: TGTGCCAGCAGCTTAGAACGGCGAGAGACCCAGTACTTC
CDR3aa: CASSLERRETQYF
d_gene: NA
j_gene: TRBJ2-5
abundance: many
v_gene: TRBV7-2

CDR3nt: TGTGCCTGGAGTGTAACAGGGATAAACTATGGCTACACCTTC
CDR3aa: CAWSVTGINYGYTF
d_gene: NA
j_gene: TRBJ1-2
abundance: NA
v_gene: TRBV30

CDR3nt: TGCGCCAGCAGCTCCGGGACTAGCGGGGCGCGGACGCAGTATTTT
CDR3aa: CASSSGTSGARTQYF
d_gene: TRBD2
j_gene: TRBJ2-3
abundance: few
v_gene: TRBV5-1

CDR3nt: TGTGCCAGCAGCCCTGACAGGGGGCAAAGAGATACGCAGTATTTT
CDR3aa: CASSPDRGQRDTQYF
d_gene: TRBD1
j_gene: TRBJ2-3
abundance: few
v_gene: TRBV7-2

CDR3nt: TGTGCCAGCAGCTTCTCCTCCGGACTAGCGGGAAATGAGCAGTTCTTC
CDR3aa: CASSFSSGLAGNEQFF
d_gene: TRBD2
j_gene: TRBJ2-1
abundance: few
v_gene: TRBV7-3

CDR3nt: TGTGCCAGCAGCTTGTTCGAGAACTATGGCTACACCTTC
CDR3aa: CASSLFENYGYTF
d_gene: NA
j_gene: TRBJ1-2
abundance: NA
v_gene: TRBV7-2

CDR3nt: TGTGCCAGCAGCGTAGAGCCGGGAGGCAGCACAGATACGCAGTATTTT
CDR3aa: CASSVEPGGSTDTQYF
d_gene: TRBD2
j_gene: TRBJ2-3
abundance: few
v_gene: TRBV9

CDR3nt: TGTGCCAGCAGCATAGGACAGGGTAGTAGCGGGCAGTACTTC
CDR3aa: CASSIGQGSSGQYF
d_gene: TRBD1
j_gene: TRBJ2-7
abundance: many
v_gene: TRBV12-3/TRBV12-4

CDR3nt: TGTGCCAGCAGCGCCCCCCCTCGAAGGGGGCGAGAGACCCAGTACTTC
CDR3aa: CASSAPPRRGRETQYF
d_gene: TRBD1
j_gene: TRBJ2-5
abundance: many
v_gene: TRBV9

CDR3nt: TGTGCCAGCAGTGTAGCGGGGGTGTTTACCTACAATGAGCAGTTCTTC
CDR3aa: CASSVAGVFTYNEQFF
d_gene: TRBD2
j_gene: TRBJ2-1
abundance: NA
v_gene: TRBV2

CDR3nt: TGTGCCAGCAGCTTAGTTTGGGGCGGGGAGCTGTTTTTT
CDR3aa: CASSLVWGGELFF
d_gene: NA
j_gene: TRBJ2-2
abundance: many
v_gene: TRBV7-2

CDR3nt: TGTGCCAGCACCCGGGGGGCGGATCAGCCCCAGCATTTT
CDR3aa: CASTRGADQPQHF
d_gene: NA
j_gene: TRBJ1-5
abundance: many
v_gene: TRBV7-9

CDR3nt: TGTGCCAGCAGCCAAGGTACAGTTATGAACTATGGCTACACCTTC
CDR3aa: CASSQGTVMNYGYTF
d_gene: NA
j_gene: TRBJ1-2
abundance: few
v_gene: TRBV3-1

CDR3nt: TGTGCCAGCAGCTTCTTAGCGGGGGAGTACAATGAGCAGTTCTTC
CDR3aa: CASSFLAGEYNEQFF
d_gene: TRBD2
j_gene: TRBJ2-1
abundance: NA
v_gene: TRBV7-3

CDR3nt: TGTGCCAGCAGGAGACAGGGGTCCCACGAGCAGTACTTC
CDR3aa: CASRRQGSHEQYF
d_gene: TRBD1
j_gene: TRBJ2-7
abundance: NA
v_gene: TRBV2

CDR3nt: TGTGCCAGCAGCCACAGGGGTCCAGCCAAAAACATTCAGTACTTC
CDR3aa: CASSHRGPAKNIQYF
d_gene: NA
j_gene: TRBJ2-4
abundance: NA
v_gene: TRBV21-1

CDR3nt: TGCGCCAGCAGTACAGGGATAAGGGAAAAACTGTTTTTT
CDR3aa: CASSTGIREKLFF
d_gene: NA
j_gene: TRBJ1-4
abundance: few
v_gene: TRBV4-3

CDR3nt: TGTGCCAGCAGTTTACTCCGGAACACTGAAGCTTTCTTT
CDR3aa: CASSLLRNTEAFF
d_gene: NA
j_gene: TRBJ1-1
abundance: many
v_gene: TRBV12-3/TRBV12-4

CDR3nt: TGTGCCAGCGGCGGTATCCCCCACAATGAGCAGTTCTTC
CDR3aa: CASGGIPHNEQFF
d_gene: NA
j_gene: TRBJ2-1
abundance: NA
v_gene: TRBV12-3/TRBV12-4

CDR3nt: TGTGCCAGCAGCCCTCCGACAGGGCGGGCCGGGGAGCTGTTTTTT
CDR3aa: CASSPPTGRAGELFF
d_gene: TRBD1
j_gene: TRBJ2-2
abundance: many
v_gene: TRBV3-1

CDR3nt: TGTGCCAGCAGTCCCCCCTGGGGGGGAGCGACTAGCGGTCACACAGATACGCAGTATTTT
CDR3aa: CASSPPWGGATSGHTDTQYF
d_gene: TRBD2
j_gene: TRBJ2-3
abundance: NA
v_gene: TRBV12-3/TRBV12-4

CDR3nt: TGTGCCAGCAGCATAGGGACAAGGAATACGCAGTATTTT
CDR3aa: CASSIGTRNTQYF
d_gene: NA
j_gene: TRBJ2-3
abundance: NA
v_gene: TRBV6-1

CDR3nt: TGTGCCAGCAGTCAAGGTCAATCACCCCTCCACTTT
CDR3aa: CASSQGQSPLHF
d_gene: NA
j_gene: TRBJ1-6
abundance: NA
v_gene: TRBV27

CDR3nt: TGTGCCAGCAGCGGGGGACAGGGGCAGAAAGAGACCCAGTACTTC
CDR3aa: CASSGGQGQKETQYF
d_gene: TRBD1
j_gene: TRBJ2-5
abundance: NA
v_gene: TRBV5-4

CDR3nt: TGCAGTGCTAGAGCGACAGTCAACTATGGCTACACCTTC
CDR3aa: CSARATVNYGYTF
d_gene: NA
j_gene: TRBJ1-2
abundance: NA
v_gene: TRBV20-1

CDR3nt: TGTGCCAGCAGCCGGGACAGGGATAATTCACCCCTCCACTTT
CDR3aa: CASSRDRDNSPLHF
d_gene: TRBD1
j_gene: TRBJ1-6
abundance: NA
v_gene: TRBV28

CDR3nt: TGTGCCAGCAGTGTTACGACAGGGGCGAACACCGGGGAGCTGTTTTTT
CDR3aa: CASSVTTGANTGELFF
d_gene: TRBD1
j_gene: TRBJ2-2
abundance: few
v_gene: TRBV2

CDR3nt: TGTGCCATCAGTGATGTAGGGAAGTCCTCTGGAAACACCATATATTTT
CDR3aa: CAISDVGKSSGNTIYF
d_gene: NA
j_gene: TRBJ1-3
abundance: NA
v_gene: TRBV10-3

CDR3nt: TGTGCCATCAGTGATCTCGGGACAGGGGGCGGGAGTAGAAAGTACTTC
CDR3aa: CAISDLGTGGGSRKYF
d_gene: TRBD1
j_gene: TRBJ2-7
abundance: NA
v_gene: TRBV10-3

CDR3nt: TGTGCCAGCAGTTACTCGAAGGACTGGATCACAGATACGCAGTATTTT
CDR3aa: CASSYSKDWITDTQYF
d_gene: NA
j_gene: TRBJ2-3
abundance: NA
v_gene: TRBV6-5

CDR3nt: TGCGCCAGCAGCTTGGCCACTAGCGGGAGACTCGACACCGGGGAGCTGTTTTTT
CDR3aa: CASSLATSGRLDTGELFF
d_gene: TRBD2
j_gene: TRBJ2-2
abundance: few
v_gene: TRBV5-1

CDR3nt: TGTGCCACCAGTGATTTGGAGGGGAATCAGCCCCAGCATTTT
CDR3aa: CATSDLEGNQPQHF
d_gene: NA
j_gene: TRBJ1-5
abundance: NA
v_gene: TRBV24-1